This entry concerns a single T cell receptor beta chain. Its antigen is still unknown. This sample is part of a study of T cell repertoires in aging, cancer and after chemotherapy. Findings and caveats of the study: Rebound thymic output was suggested by rising median generation probability during chemotherapy in each cancer cohort. Untreated cancer patients had significantly lower blood TCR diversity than age-matched healthy donors.

Peripheral blood genomic DNA, not sorted cells or RNA, was the template. TRB rearrangements spanning V, D and J were amplified using mixed TRB-A/B primers. TCRdb processed the multiplex PCR reads anew with MiXCR; each CDR3 protein has one entry. The data show 20,000 or so distinct CDR3 sequences, less than 45% seen once. The CDR3 contains 17 residues. Trimming cost V 3 bases and J 4 bases; bases outside gene matches: 9. In germline, CDR1 is SEHNR, CDR2 FQNEAQ (reference sequence). This receptor was taken from a human donor with a solid tumor. The genes are TRBV7-9 and TRBJ1-5; 10 bases line up with TRBD1. The material sequenced was blood. CDR3 in amino acids: CASSFSLGQGRNQPQHF. CDR3 nucleotide sequence: TGTGCCAGCAGCTTCTCCTTGGGACAGGGGAGAAATCAGCCCCAGCATTTT. Supplemented by reference TRBV7-9 and TRBJ1-5, the full variable domain reads DTGVSQNPRHKITKRGQNVTFRCDPISEHNRLYWYRQTLGQGPEFLTYFQNEAQLEKSRLLSDRFSAERPKGSFSTLEIQRTEQGDSAMYLCASSFSLGQGRNQPQHFGDGTRLSIL.